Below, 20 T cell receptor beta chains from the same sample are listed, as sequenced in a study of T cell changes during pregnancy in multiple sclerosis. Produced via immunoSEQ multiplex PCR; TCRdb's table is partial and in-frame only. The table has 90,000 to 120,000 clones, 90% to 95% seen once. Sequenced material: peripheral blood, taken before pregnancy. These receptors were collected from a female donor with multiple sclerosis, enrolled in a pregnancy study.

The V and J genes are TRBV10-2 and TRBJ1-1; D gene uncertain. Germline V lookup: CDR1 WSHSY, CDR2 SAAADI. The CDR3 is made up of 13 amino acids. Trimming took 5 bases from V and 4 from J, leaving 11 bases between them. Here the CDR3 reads CASSIRESTEAFF. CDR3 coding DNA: TGCGCCAGCAGTATCCGGGAAAGCACTGAAGCTTTCTTT.

The CDR3 is CASRYRENQPQHF. The CDR3 nucleotides are TGTGCCAGCAGATACAGGGAAAATCAGCCCCAGCATTTT. The V gene is TRBV28, the J gene TRBJ1-5; D may be TRBD1 (6 bases). With 6 bases removed from V and 4 bases from J, the gap between germline ends came to 10 bases. Germline V CDR1 and CDR2: MDHEN, SYDVKM. This CDR3 is built from 13 residues.

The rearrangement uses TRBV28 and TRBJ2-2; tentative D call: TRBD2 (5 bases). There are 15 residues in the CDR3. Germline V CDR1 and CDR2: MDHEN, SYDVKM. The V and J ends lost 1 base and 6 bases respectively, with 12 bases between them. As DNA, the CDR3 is TGTGCCAGCAGTTTATTTACTAGTATGGCCGGGGAGCTGTTTTTT. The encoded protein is CASSLFTSMAGELFF.

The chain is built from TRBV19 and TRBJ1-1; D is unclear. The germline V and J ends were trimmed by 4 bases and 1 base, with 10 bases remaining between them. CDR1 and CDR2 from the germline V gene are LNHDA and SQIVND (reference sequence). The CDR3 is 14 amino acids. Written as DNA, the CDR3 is TGTGCCAGTAGTAAGGGAGAGGGGAACACTGAAGCTTTCTTT. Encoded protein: CASSKGEGNTEAFF. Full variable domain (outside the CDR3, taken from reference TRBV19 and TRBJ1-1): DGGITQSPKYLFRKEGQNVTLSCEQNLNHDAMYWYRQDPGQGLRLIYYSQIVNDFQKGDIAEGYSVSREKKESFPLTVTSAQKNPTAFYLCASSKGEGNTEAFFGQGTRLTVV.

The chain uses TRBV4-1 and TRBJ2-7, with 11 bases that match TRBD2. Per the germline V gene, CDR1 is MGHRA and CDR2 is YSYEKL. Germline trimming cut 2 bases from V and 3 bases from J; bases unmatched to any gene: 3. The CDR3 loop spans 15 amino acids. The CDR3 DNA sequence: TGCGCCAGCAGCCAAAATCTAGCGGGAGGCTACGAGCAGTACTTC. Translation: CASSQNLAGGYEQYF.

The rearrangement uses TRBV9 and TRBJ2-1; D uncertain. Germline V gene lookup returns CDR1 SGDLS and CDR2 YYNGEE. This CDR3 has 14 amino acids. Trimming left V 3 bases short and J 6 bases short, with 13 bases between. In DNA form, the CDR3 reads TGTGCCAGCAGCGGCTATGGTCCCCCCAATGAGCAGTTCTTC. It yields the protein CASSGYGPPNEQFF.

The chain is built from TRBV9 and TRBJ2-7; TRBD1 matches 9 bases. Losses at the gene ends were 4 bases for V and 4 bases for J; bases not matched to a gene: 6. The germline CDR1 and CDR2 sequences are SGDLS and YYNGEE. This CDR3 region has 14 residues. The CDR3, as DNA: TGTGCCAGCAGCAACCGGGACAGGGCGTACGAGCAGTACTTC. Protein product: CASSNRDRAYEQYF.

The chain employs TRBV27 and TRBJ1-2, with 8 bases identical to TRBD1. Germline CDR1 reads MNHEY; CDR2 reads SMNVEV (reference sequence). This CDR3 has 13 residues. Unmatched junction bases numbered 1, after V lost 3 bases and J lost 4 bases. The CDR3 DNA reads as TGTGCCAGCAGTTTTACAGGGGGCTATGGCTACACCTTC. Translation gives CASSFTGGYGYTF.

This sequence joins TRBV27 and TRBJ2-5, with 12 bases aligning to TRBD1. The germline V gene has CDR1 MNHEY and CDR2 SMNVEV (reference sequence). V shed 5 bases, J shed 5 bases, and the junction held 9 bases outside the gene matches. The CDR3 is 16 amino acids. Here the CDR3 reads CASSHLGTGGAETQYF. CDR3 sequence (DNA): TGTGCCAGCAGTCACCTCGGGACAGGGGGCGCGGAGACCCAGTACTTC.

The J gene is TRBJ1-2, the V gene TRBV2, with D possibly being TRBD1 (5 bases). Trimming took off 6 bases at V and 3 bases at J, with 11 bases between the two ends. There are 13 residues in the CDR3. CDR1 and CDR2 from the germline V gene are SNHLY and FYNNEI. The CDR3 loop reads CASSHRRDYGYTF. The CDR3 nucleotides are TGTGCCAGCAGCCACAGGCGTGACTATGGCTACACCTTC.

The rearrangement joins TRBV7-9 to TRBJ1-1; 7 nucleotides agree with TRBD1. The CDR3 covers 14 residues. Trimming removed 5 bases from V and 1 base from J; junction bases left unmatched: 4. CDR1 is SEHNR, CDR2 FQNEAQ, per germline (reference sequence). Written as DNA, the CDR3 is TGTGCCAGCAGCAGAGGGACAGCGAACACTGAAGCTTTCTTT. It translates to CASSRGTANTEAFF.

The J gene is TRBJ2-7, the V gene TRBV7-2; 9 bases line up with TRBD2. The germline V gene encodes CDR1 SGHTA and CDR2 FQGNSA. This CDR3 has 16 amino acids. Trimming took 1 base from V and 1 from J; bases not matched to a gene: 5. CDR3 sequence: CASSLEGTSRSYEQYF. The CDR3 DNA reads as TGTGCCAGCAGCTTAGAAGGGACTAGCAGATCCTACGAGCAGTACTTC.

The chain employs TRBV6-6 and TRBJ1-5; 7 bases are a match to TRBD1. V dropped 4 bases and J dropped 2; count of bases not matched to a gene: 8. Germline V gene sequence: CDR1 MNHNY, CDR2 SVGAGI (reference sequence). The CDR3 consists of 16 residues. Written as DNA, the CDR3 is TGTGCCAGCAGTTCCCGGACAGGATCGGGCAATCAGCCCCAGCATTTT. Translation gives CASSSRTGSGNQPQHF.

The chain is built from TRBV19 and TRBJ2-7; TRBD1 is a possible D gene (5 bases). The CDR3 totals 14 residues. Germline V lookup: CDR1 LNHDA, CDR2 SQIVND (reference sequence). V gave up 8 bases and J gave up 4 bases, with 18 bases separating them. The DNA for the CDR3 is TGTGCCAGTGCAAACCGTTGGGGCCCTTACGAGCAGTACTTC. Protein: CASANRWGPYEQYF. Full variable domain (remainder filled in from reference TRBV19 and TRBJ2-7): DGGITQSPKYLFRKEGQNVTLSCEQNLNHDAMYWYRQDPGQGLRLIYYSQIVNDFQKGDIAEGYSVSREKKESFPLTVTSAQKNPTAFYLCASANRWGPYEQYFGPGTRLTVT.

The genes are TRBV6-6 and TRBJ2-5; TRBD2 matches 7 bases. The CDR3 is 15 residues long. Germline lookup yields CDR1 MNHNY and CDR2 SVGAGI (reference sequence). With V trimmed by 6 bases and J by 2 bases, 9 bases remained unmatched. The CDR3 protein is CASRRREGSQETQYF. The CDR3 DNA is TGTGCCAGCAGGCGTAGGGAGGGGTCACAAGAGACCCAGTACTTC.

In DNA form, the CDR3 reads TGTGCCAGCAGCGGCGGTTCTAGCCGGTCCCACGAGCAGTACTTC. It translates to CASSGGSSRSHEQYF. The J gene is TRBJ2-7, the V gene TRBV9, with a weak D call TRBD2 (5 bases). The CDR3 is 15 residues long. V was trimmed by 3 bases and J by 5 bases, leaving 18 bases between them. Germline CDR1 and CDR2: SGDLS and YYNGEE.

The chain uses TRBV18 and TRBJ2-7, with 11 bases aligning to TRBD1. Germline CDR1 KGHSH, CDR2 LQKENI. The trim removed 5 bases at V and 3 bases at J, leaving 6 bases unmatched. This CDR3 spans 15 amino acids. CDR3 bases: TGTGCCAGCTCAATACCGGGACAGGGGGTCTACGAGCAGTACTTC. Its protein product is CASSIPGQGVYEQYF.

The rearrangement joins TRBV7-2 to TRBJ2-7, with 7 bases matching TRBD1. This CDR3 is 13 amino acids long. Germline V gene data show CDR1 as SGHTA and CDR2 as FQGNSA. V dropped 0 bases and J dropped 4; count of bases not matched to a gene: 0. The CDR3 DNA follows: TGTGCCAGCAGCTTAGCGGGACAGTACGAGCAGTACTTC. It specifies CASSLAGQYEQYF.

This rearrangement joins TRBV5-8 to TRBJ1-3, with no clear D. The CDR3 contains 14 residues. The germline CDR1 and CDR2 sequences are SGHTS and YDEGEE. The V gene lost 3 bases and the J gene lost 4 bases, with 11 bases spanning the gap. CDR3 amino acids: CASSSRGGGNTIYF. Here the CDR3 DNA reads TGTGCCAGCAGCTCGCGGGGAGGAGGAAACACCATATATTTT.

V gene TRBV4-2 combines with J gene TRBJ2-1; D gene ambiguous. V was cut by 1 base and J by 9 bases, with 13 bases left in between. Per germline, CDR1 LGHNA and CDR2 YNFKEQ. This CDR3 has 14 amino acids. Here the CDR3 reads CASSQAVSRGEQFF. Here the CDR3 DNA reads TGTGCCAGCAGCCAAGCGGTATCACGAGGTGAGCAGTTCTTC.